This TCR beta chain is drawn from a study of T cell responses to AZD1222 COVID-19 vaccine. This table comes from immunoSEQ multiplex PCR, and its TCRdb copy is limited to in-frame clones, with some not included. The sample yields tens of thousands of clones, 75% to 85% seen once. The ends were cut back, 2 bases at V and 7 bases at J, with 11 bases in the middle. The germline gives CDR1 MNHNS, CDR2 SASEGT. The CDR3 sequence is 13 residues long. Notes on this clone: Antigen unknown.

General study points: Of spike-specific TCRs, nearly half reportedly target regions left unmutated in variants.

The V gene is TRBV6-1, the J gene TRBJ1-2, with D unresolved. This TCR came from an adult in good health. The source material was peripheral blood, sampled on day 0 of AZD1222 vaccination. This chain's CDR3 is CASSESLPFGYTF. The CDR3 nucleotides read TGTGCCAGCAGTGAATCTCTCCCCTTTGGCTACACCTTC.